This TCR beta chain was recorded in a study of neurological immune-mediated disorders. Study-wide results and caveats: No sharing of CDR3 amino acid sequences was observed among expanded clones across subjects, suggesting private repertoires in all groups.

Time point denoted: longitudinal time-point 1 (baseline). Every sequencing run returned over 200 million TCR-beta sequences, which were derived from 15-18 subjects. Via MiXCR, TCRdb re-called the 5' RACE reads, giving one row per CDR3 protein. In the table there are approximately 36,000 distinct CDR3 sequences, more than 3% of which are singletons. Germline V gene data show CDR1 as DFQATT and CDR2 as SNEGSKA (reference sequence). The germline V and J ends were trimmed by 6 bases and 3 bases, with 12 bases remaining between them. There are 12 residues in the CDR3. This clonotype was counted many times. What it binds is unknown.

The receptor's source is a woman aged 55 to 70 with multiple sclerosis. This rearrangement joins TRBV20-1 to TRBJ2-7; D call uncertain. The sample consisted of PBMCs. The CDR3 DNA reads TGCAGTGCCCAAGGTACTATCTACGAGCAGTACTTC. Residues: CSAQGTIYEQYF.